These 11 T cell receptor beta chains were sequenced from one sample in a study. TCRdb reprocessed the RT-PCR reads with MiXCR, giving one entry per CDR3 protein. There are more than 550,000 distinct CDR3 sequences in the sample; more than 13% occur only once, and 3.6% lies in the top ten. The sample consisted of memory CD4+ T cells from blood. The receptors were gathered from a female donor in good health, serving as a healthy control.

The chain combines TRBV28 with TRBJ2-1; 7 bases match TRBD1. V was clipped by 6 bases and J by 9 bases; unmatched bases: 11. Per germline, CDR1 MDHEN and CDR2 SYDVKM. The CDR3 runs 14 residues. CDR3 sequence (DNA): TGTGCCAGCAGAACAGGGGCCACGTTACTTGAGCAGTTCTTC. This sequence encodes CASRTGATLLEQFF.

The sample holds a few counts of this clonotype. This rearrangement joins TRBV9 to TRBJ1-1; TRBD1 aligns across 9 bases. V lost 4 bases and J lost 5; bases outside the gene matches: 6. Per germline, CDR1 SGDLS and CDR2 YYNGEE. There are 14 residues in the CDR3. DNA of the CDR3: TGTGCCAGCAGCCCACAGGGGGCAAGAACTGAAGCTTTCTTT. Translating it yields CASSPQGARTEAFF. Variable domain in full (rest from reference TRBV9 and TRBJ1-1): DSGVTQTPKHLITATGQRVTLRCSPRSGDLSVYWYQQSLDQGLQFLIQYYNGEERAKGNILERFSAQQFPDLHSELNLSSLELGDSALYFCASSPQGARTEAFFGQGTRLTVV.

As regards this clonotype: Compared with germline, one end of the junction differs, possibly owing to a read error. V is TRBV29-1 and J is TRBJ1-1; D gene uncertain. The CDR3 length is 13 residues. Germline values: CDR1 SQVTM, CDR2 ANQGSEA. CDR3 coding DNA: TGCAGCGGTGAATTCAGACCTTCTCGGGAAGCTTTCTTT. Translated: CSGEFRPSREAFF.

This clonotype has only a few counts. The chain combines TRBV5-1 with TRBJ2-3; 7 bases are a match to TRBD2. Trimming took 5 bases from V and 0 from J; bases not matched to a gene: 9. Germline CDR1 SGHRS, CDR2 YFSETQ. The CDR3 spans 16 residues. CDR3 sequence: CASRISSGTSTDTQYF. DNA of the CDR3: TGCGCCAGCAGGATCTCGAGCGGGACTAGCACAGATACGCAGTATTTT.

This clonotype came up a few times. The chain has TRBV20-1 and TRBJ1-5; the D gene is possibly TRBD1 (6 bases). The germline V and J ends were trimmed by 3 bases and 9 bases, with 21 bases remaining between them. Germline-derived CDR1 and CDR2 are DFQATT and SNEGSKA (reference sequence). The CDR3 has 15 amino acids. The CDR3 here is CSASNPRGGRGPQHF. The CDR3 nucleotides are TGCAGTGCTAGTAATCCTCGCGGGGGGCGAGGGCCCCAGCATTTT.

Many counts were recorded for this clonotype. This chain links TRBV7-8 with TRBJ2-1; 8 bases fit TRBD1. The germline gives CDR1 SGHVS, CDR2 FQNEAQ. The V and J ends lost 4 bases and 3 bases, in that order; junction bases with no gene match: 5. The CDR3 loop spans 15 amino acids. The CDR3 bases are TGTGCCAGCAGCTCCACCGGGACAGGCTACAATGAGCAGTTCTTC. Translation: CASSSTGTGYNEQFF.

The chain recombines TRBV28 with TRBJ1-1; 9 nucleotides align to TRBD1. The CDR3 length is 12 residues. Germline CDR1 and CDR2: MDHEN and SYDVKM. V was pared by 10 bases and J by 5 bases, with 5 bases of the junction left unmatched. CDR3 amino acids: CATWDRVTEAFF. In DNA, the CDR3 is TGTGCCACCTGGGACAGGGTGACTGAAGCTTTCTTT.

CDR3 loop: CAVGGGANTEAFF. The CDR3 DNA sequence: TGTGCCGTTGGGGGTGGGGCGAACACTGAAGCTTTCTTT. The rearrangement uses TRBV10-3 and TRBJ1-1; tentatively, D is TRBD1 (5 bases). Deletions cut 11 bases from V and 1 base from J, with 14 bases between. Germline CDR1 and CDR2: ENHRY and SYGVKD. CDR3 length: 13 amino acids.

The V call is TRBV20-1, the J call TRBJ2-7; D uncertain. CDR1 and CDR2 (germline): DFQATT, SNEGSKA (reference sequence). This CDR3 contains 13 residues. The V and J ends lost 5 bases and 3 bases respectively, with 14 bases between them. The CDR3 loop is CSAASSSIYEQYF. CDR3 coding DNA: TGCAGTGCTGCGTCATCATCCATCTACGAGCAGTACTTC.

This rearrangement joins TRBV20-1 to TRBJ2-7, with unresolved D. Between the trimmed V and J ends, which lost 4 bases and 5 bases, there was a span of 18 bases. Per the germline V gene, CDR1 is DFQATT and CDR2 is SNEGSKA (reference sequence). The CDR3 totals 14 residues. The chain's CDR3 is CSANGGSSVDEQYF. The DNA for the CDR3 is TGCAGTGCTAACGGCGGATCCAGCGTGGACGAGCAGTACTTC.

This clonotype was recorded at least ten times. The J gene is TRBJ1-2, the V gene TRBV7-2; D possibly corresponds to TRBD1 (6 bases). Trimming removed 5 bases at V and 7 bases at J, with 17 bases between. CDR1 and CDR2 from the germline V gene are SGHTA and FQGNSA. The CDR3 totals 14 residues. The CDR3 sequence is CASSIQGADSGYTF. The DNA of the CDR3 is TGTGCCAGCAGCATACAGGGAGCGGATTCTGGCTACACCTTC.